This paragraph covers one TCR beta chain sequence. Primers: 60 Vbeta forward and 13 Jbeta reverse. Here immunoSEQ multiplex PCR was the method, and the copy in TCRdb shows in-frame clones only, minus some. The repertoire consists of 110,000 or so clones, with under 85% occurring once and the leading ten covering 8.4%. The source of the sample is a study of cytomegalovirus exposure and HLA in healthy donors. The CDR3 is 13 amino acids. The V end was cut by 3 bases, the J end by 5 bases, with 11 bases between. In germline, CDR1 is SGDLS, CDR2 YYNGEE. This chain joins TRBV9 and TRBJ2-5, with TRBD2 as a possible D gene (6 bases). Sequences were obtained from PBMCs. The clonotype originates from a man aged 35 to 55 in good health and CMV-seronegative. The CDR3 reads CASSAHGGETQYF. In DNA form, the CDR3 reads TGTGCCAGCAGCGCTCACGGAGGGGAGACCCAGTACTTC.